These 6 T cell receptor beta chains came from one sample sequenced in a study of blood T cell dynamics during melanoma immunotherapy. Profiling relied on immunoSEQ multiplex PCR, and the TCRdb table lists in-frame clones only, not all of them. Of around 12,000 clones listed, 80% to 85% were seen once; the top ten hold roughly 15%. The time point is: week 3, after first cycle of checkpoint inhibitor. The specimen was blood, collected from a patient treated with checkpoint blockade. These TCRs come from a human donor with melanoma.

CDR3 sequence reads: CASSSVTGTGNSPLHF. The DNA for the CDR3 is TGTGCCAGCAGCTCAGTGACCGGGACAGGGAATTCACCCCTCCACTTT. The V call is TRBV7-9, the J call TRBJ1-6; 9 nucleotides align to TRBD1. Germline V lookup: CDR1 SEHNR, CDR2 FQNEAQ (reference sequence). With 4 bases clipped from V and 7 bases from J, the junction kept 8 bases outside the gene matches. The CDR3 extends over 16 amino acids. Full variable domain (missing parts from reference TRBV7-9 and TRBJ1-6): DTGVSQNPRHKITKRGQNVTFRCDPISEHNRLYWYRQTLGQGPEFLTYFQNEAQLEKSRLLSDRFSAERPKGSFSTLEIQRTEQGDSAMYLCASSSVTGTGNSPLHFGNGTRLTVT.

The CDR3 DNA follows: TGTGCCAGCAGTTGGACAGTCCCTGGGGCCAACGTCCTGACTTTC. Encoded protein: CASSWTVPGANVLTF. This chain uses TRBV6-5 with TRBJ2-6; D is possibly TRBD1 (6 bases). Between the trimmed V and J ends, which lost 4 bases and 2 bases, there was a span of 9 bases. Germline CDR1 is MNHEY and CDR2 is SVGAGI. This CDR3 region has 15 residues.

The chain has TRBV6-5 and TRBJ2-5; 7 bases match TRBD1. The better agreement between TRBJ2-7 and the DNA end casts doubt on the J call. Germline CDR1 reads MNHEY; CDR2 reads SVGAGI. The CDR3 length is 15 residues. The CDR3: CASSNQQGSSYEQYF. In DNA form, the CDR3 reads TGTGCCAGCAGTAACCAACAGGGGTCTTCCTACGAGCAGTACTTC.

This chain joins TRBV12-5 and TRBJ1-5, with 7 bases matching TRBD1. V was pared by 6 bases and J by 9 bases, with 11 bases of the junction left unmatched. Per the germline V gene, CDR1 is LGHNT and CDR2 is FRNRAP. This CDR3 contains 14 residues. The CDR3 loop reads CASGSDRERTPQHF. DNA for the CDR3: TGTGCTAGTGGCTCCGACAGGGAGAGAACGCCCCAGCATTTT. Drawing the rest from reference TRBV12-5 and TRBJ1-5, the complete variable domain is DARVTQTPRHKVTEMGQEVTMRCQPILGHNTVFWYRQTMMQGLELLAYFRNRAPLDDSGMPKDRFSAEMPDATLATLKIQPSEPRDSAVYFCASGSDRERTPQHFGDGTRLSIL.

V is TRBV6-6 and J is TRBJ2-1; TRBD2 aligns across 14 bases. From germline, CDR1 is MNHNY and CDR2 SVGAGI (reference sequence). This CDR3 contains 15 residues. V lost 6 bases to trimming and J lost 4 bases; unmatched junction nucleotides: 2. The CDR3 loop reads CASSRTSGGYNEQFF. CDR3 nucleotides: TGTGCCAGCAGCCGGACTAGCGGGGGGTACAATGAGCAGTTCTTC.

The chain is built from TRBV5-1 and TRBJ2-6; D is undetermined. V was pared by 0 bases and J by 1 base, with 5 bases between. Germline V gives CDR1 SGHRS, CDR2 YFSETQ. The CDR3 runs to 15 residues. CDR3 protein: CASSLGGSGANVLTF. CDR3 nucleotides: TGCGCCAGCAGCTTGGGGGGATCTGGGGCCAACGTCCTGACTTTC. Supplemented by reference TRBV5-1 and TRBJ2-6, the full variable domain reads KAGVTQTPRYLIKTRGQQVTLSCSPISGHRSVSWYQQTPGQGLQFLFEYFSETQRNKGNFPGRFSGRQFSNSRSEMNVSTLELGDSALYLCASSLGGSGANVLTFGAGSRLTVL.